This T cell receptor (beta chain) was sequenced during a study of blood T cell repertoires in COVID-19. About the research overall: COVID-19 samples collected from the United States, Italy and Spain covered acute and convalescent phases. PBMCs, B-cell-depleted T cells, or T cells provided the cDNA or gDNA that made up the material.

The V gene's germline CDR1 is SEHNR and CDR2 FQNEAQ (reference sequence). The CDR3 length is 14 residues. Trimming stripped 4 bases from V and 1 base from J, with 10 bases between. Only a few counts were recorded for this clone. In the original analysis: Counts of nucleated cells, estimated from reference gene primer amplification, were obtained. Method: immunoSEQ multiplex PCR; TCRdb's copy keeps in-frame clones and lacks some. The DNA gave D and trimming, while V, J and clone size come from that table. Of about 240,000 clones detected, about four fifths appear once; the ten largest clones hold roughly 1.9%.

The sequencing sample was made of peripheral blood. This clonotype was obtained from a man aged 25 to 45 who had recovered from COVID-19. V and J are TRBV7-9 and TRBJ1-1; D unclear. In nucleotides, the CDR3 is TGTGCCAGCAGCTCACTCGGGTCGAACACTGAAGCTTTCTTT. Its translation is CASSSLGSNTEAFF.